This is a list of T cell receptor beta chains from one sample in a study of cytomegalovirus exposure and HLA in healthy donors. The method was immunoSEQ multiplex PCR; TCRdb's version includes in-frame clones alone and lacks a portion of them. The table has 95,000 to 150,000 clones, just under 75% seen once. Specimen: PBMCs. Receptors originate from a man aged 55 to 70 in good health and CMV-seropositive. Each CDR3 is given with its conserved first and last residue. A D gene is named only where the DNA matches it firmly. A row's size may be missing; if present it is once, few, many or a size class.

>TRBV28|17|once|TRBJ2-1|TRBD1
TGTGCCAGCAGTCCTCTCTCCGGGACAGGGTCCAGGAATGAGCAGTTCTTC
CASSPLSGTGSRNEQFF
>TRBV2|15|NA|TRBJ1-5|NA
TGTGCCAGCAGTGATCATCTCAGTAGCAATCAGCCCCAGCATTTT
CASSDHLSSNQPQHF
>TRBV11-2|16|few|TRBJ1-6|NA
TGTGCCAGCAGTTACTCAGGGGCCCGGAAAGGGGGATCCCTCCACTTT
CASSYSGARKGGSLHF
>TRBV7-9|13|NA|TRBJ2-3|NA
TGTGCCAGCAGCTTCCCTAGCACAGATACGCAGTATTTT
CASSFPSTDTQYF
>TRBV27|18|NA|TRBJ2-3|TRBD2
TGTGCCAGCAGTTGGGGCGGGACTACAGGATTTAACACAGATACGCAGTATTTT
CASSWGGTTGFNTDTQYF
>TRBV9|13|NA|TRBJ1-2|TRBD1
TGTGCCAGCAGCGGGACAGGGGCCTATGGCTACACCTTC
CASSGTGAYGYTF
>TRBV9|14|NA|TRBJ2-5|NA
TGTGCCAGCAGCGAAGCCCCCTCACAAGAGACCCAGTACTTC
CASSEAPSQETQYF
>TRBV15|16|NA|TRBJ1-4|NA
TGTGCCACCAGCAGAGATTTGGACTTAACTAATGAAAAACTGTTTTTT
CATSRDLDLTNEKLFF
>TRBV11-2|14|NA|TRBJ2-7|NA
TGTGCCAGCAGCGATAGTGGGGCCGCCTACGAGCAGTACTTC
CASSDSGAAYEQYF
>TRBV14|17|NA|TRBJ2-3|NA
TGTGCCAGCAGCCAACGCGTTTTTCGTACTAGCACAGATACGCAGTATTTT
CASSQRVFRTSTDTQYF
>TRBV18|14|NA|TRBJ2-3|TRBD1
TGTGCCAGCAGGGGGCCCCTAAGCACAGATACGCAGTATTTT
CASRGPLSTDTQYF
>TRBV5-1|14|NA|TRBJ2-7|NA
TGCGCCAGCGAGGCCGGGCCTAGCTCCTACGAGCAGTACTTC
CASEAGPSSYEQYF
>TRBV19|14|once|TRBJ2-1|TRBD1
TGTGCCACCGGGACAGGGTTGGAACTTAATGAGCAGTTCTTC
CATGTGLELNEQFF
>TRBV5-1|15|NA|TRBJ1-4|NA
TGCGCCAGCAGCTTGGGGGGTGACTATAATGAAAAACTGTTTTTT
CASSLGGDYNEKLFF
>TRBV11-2|14|NA|TRBJ1-6|NA
TGTGCCAGCAGCTCAGTTGTGGGCAATTCACCCCTCCACTTT
CASSSVVGNSPLHF
>TRBV7-7|18|NA|TRBJ2-2|TRBD2
TGTGCTAGCAGCTTGGGACTAGCGGGGGGGGCGAACACCGGGGAGCTGTTTTTT
CASSLGLAGGANTGELFF
>TRBV11-2|14|NA|TRBJ2-7|NA
TGTGCCAGCAGCTTAGGGACACCTCCAGGGGAGCAGTACTTC
CASSLGTPPGEQYF
>TRBV4-2|15|NA|TRBJ1-2|NA
TGTGCCAGCAGCCAACTTGCTCAGGGTTCCTATGGCTACACCTTC
CASSQLAQGSYGYTF
>TRBV7-7|12|few|TRBJ2-2|NA
TGTGCTAGCAGCCCCCCCGGCGGGGAGCTGTTTTTT
CASSPPGGELFF
>TRBV5-1|14|NA|TRBJ2-5|NA
TGCGCCAGCAGCTGGACAGAGTACCAAGAGACCCAGTACTTC
CASSWTEYQETQYF
>TRBV2|14|NA|TRBJ2-2|TRBD2
TGTGCCAGCAGTGAGGCTAGCGGCACCGGGGAGCTGTTTTTT
CASSEASGTGELFF
>TRBV5-1|15|once|TRBJ2-7|TRBD1
TGCGCCAGCAGCAAGGGACAGGGGGCGAGCATAGAGCAGTACTTC
CASSKGQGASIEQYF
>TRBV5-1|15|NA|TRBJ2-3|NA
TGCGCCAGCAGACGGGGATCCCCTAGCACAGATACGCAGTATTTT
CASRRGSPSTDTQYF
>TRBV5-1|15|NA|TRBJ2-3|TRBD2
TGCGCCAGCAGCGCCAGCGGGGGGCGTGTAGATACGCAGTATTTT
CASSASGGRVDTQYF
>TRBV2|14|NA|TRBJ2-7|NA
TGTGCCAGCAGTAGCGGAGGAGGCTCCTACGAGCAGTACTTC
CASSSGGGSYEQYF
>TRBV28|14|NA|TRBJ2-6|NA
TGTGCCAGCAGTTTAGCAGGCCGGGCCAACGTCCTGACTTTC
CASSLAGRANVLTF
>TRBV19|13|NA|TRBJ1-3|NA
TGTGCCAGTGTCCTCAGGGGACAAAACACCATATATTTT
CASVLRGQNTIYF
>TRBV5-6|16|few|TRBJ1-4|TRBD1
TGTGCCAGCAGCTTGGCCGGGACAGGGTGGAACGAAAAACTGTTTTTT
CASSLAGTGWNEKLFF
>TRBV6-1|13|NA|TRBJ1-4|TRBD1
TGTGCCAGCAGTGCGACAGGGCCCGAAAAACTGTTTTTT
CASSATGPEKLFF
>TRBV5-4|15|NA|TRBJ2-1|TRBD2
TGTGCCAGCAGCTACGGGGGGGTCTCCTACAATGAGCAGTTCTTC
CASSYGGVSYNEQFF
>TRBV10-2|16|NA|TRBJ2-2|NA
TGCGCCAGCAGTGGGGGGCTAGCGGTGAACACCGGGGAGCTGTTTTTT
CASSGGLAVNTGELFF
>TRBV5-1|14|NA|TRBJ2-1|NA
TGCGCCAGCAGTGCAGGGAACTCCTACAATGAGCAGTTCTTC
CASSAGNSYNEQFF
>TRBV19|16|NA|TRBJ1-3|NA
TGTGCCAGTAGTATATCATCCAGGGGAGCGGGAAACACCATATATTTT
CASSISSRGAGNTIYF
>TRBV9|18|NA|TRBJ2-6|NA
TGTGTCAGCAGCGCAAGACTAGGAGGAGCGAGCGGGGCCAACGTCCTGACTTTC
CVSSARLGGASGANVLTF
>TRBV28|18|NA|TRBJ1-3|NA
TGTGCCAGCAGTCTCCCACCCGGGGGTCACCCAGTTGGAAACACCATATATTTT
CASSLPPGGHPVGNTIYF
>TRBV9|13|NA|TRBJ2-5|NA
TGTGCCAGCAGCGTGTCCCCGGAAGAGGCCCAGTACTTC
CASSVSPEEAQYF
>TRBV2|12|NA|TRBJ2-3|NA
TGTGCCAGCACGCGGGGCACAGATACGCAGTATTTT
CASTRGTDTQYF
>TRBV7-9|16|NA|TRBJ2-2|NA
TGTGCCAGCAGCTTAGCGCCCTGGGGGCGTATCGGGGAGCTGTTTTTT
CASSLAPWGRIGELFF
>TRBV7-7|15|NA|TRBJ1-4|NA
TGTGCTAGCAGCTTGGGAGCGTCAACTAATGAAAAACTGTTTTTT
CASSLGASTNEKLFF
>TRBV5-1|13|few|TRBJ2-5|TRBD1
TGCGCCAGCAGCGGTACAGGGGAAGAGACCCAGTACTTC
CASSGTGEETQYF
>TRBV7-9|14|NA|TRBJ2-5|TRBD1
TGTGCCAGCAGCCGGCGACAGGGCAGTCAGACCCAGTACTTC
CASSRRQGSQTQYF
>TRBV6-1|14|NA|TRBJ2-7|NA
TGTGCCAGCAGTGAAGCTGTCAGGGCCTACGAGCAGTACTTC
CASSEAVRAYEQYF
>TRBV5-1|14|NA|TRBJ2-7|NA
TGCGCCAGCAGCCAGCGGTCCTTATCCTACGAGCAGTACTTC
CASSQRSLSYEQYF
>TRBV19|13|NA|TRBJ1-2|TRBD1
TGTGCCAGTAGACGTGGGACAGGGGAAGGCTACACCTTC
CASRRGTGEGYTF
>TRBV29-1|14|NA|TRBJ1-2|NA
TGCAGCGTTGAAGAAGACGAGGGCATCTATGGCTACACCTTC
CSVEEDEGIYGYTF
>TRBV7-3|15|once|TRBJ2-7|NA
TGTGCCAGCAGCCGGAGGGCAGGGGGAACCTACGAGCAGTACTTC
CASSRRAGGTYEQYF
>TRBV6-1|16|NA|TRBJ1-5|TRBD1
TGTGCCAGCAGTGTACAGGGGCTCCTAGGGAATCAGCCCCAGCATTTT
CASSVQGLLGNQPQHF
>TRBV5-1|14|once|TRBJ2-7|TRBD2
TGCGCCAGCCAGACTAGCGGCTTCTCCTACGAGCAGTACTTC
CASQTSGFSYEQYF
>TRBV6-1|14|NA|TRBJ1-1|NA
TGTGCCAGCAGTGAAAGAGTGATCGGCACTGAAGCTTTCTTT
CASSERVIGTEAFF
>TRBV5-1|15|NA|TRBJ2-7|NA
TGCGCCAGCAGCTTGATTGCAGGGGAATTCTACGAGCAGTACTTC
CASSLIAGEFYEQYF
>TRBV9|17|few|TRBJ2-1|NA
TGTGCCAGCAGCCTCGAAGGGACTTTTAGCTCCTACAATGAGCAGTTCTTC
CASSLEGTFSSYNEQFF
>TRBV5-1|13|few|TRBJ2-5|NA
TGCGCCAGCAGCTTGCGGGGTCGAGAGACCCAGTACTTC
CASSLRGRETQYF
>TRBV11-2|15|NA|TRBJ2-7|TRBD1
TGTGCCAGCAGCCTCGGACAGGGTTCCCGCTACGAGCAGTACTTC
CASSLGQGSRYEQYF
>TRBV28|18|NA|TRBJ1-3|TRBD1
TGTGCCAGCAGTTCGCCCTGGGACAGGGGACTTTCTGGAAACACCATATATTTT
CASSSPWDRGLSGNTIYF
>TRBV6-5|12|NA|TRBJ2-2|TRBD1
TGTGCCAGCAGCTTGGGACAGGGGCACCTGTTTTTT
CASSLGQGHLFF
>TRBV30|15|NA|TRBJ1-4|NA
TGTGCCTGGAGCGGGGGACTTTCAACTAATGAAAAACTGTTTTTT
CAWSGGLSTNEKLFF
>TRBV9|15|NA|TRBJ1-3|NA
TGTGCCAGCAGCGTAGAGGCGGGGGCTGGAAACACCATATATTTT
CASSVEAGAGNTIYF
>TRBV4-1|13|few|TRBJ2-5|NA
TGCGCCAGCAGCCAAGATACTAGGAAGACCCAGTACTTC
CASSQDTRKTQYF
>TRBV27|13|NA|TRBJ1-6|NA
TGTGCCAGTGCCCCAGGGCCAAATTCACCCCTCCACTTT
CASAPGPNSPLHF
>TRBV19|15|NA|TRBJ2-3|NA
TGTGCCAGTAGTATCTCGGGGTCGGGGATGGATACGCAGTATTTT
CASSISGSGMDTQYF